These T cell receptor beta chains were read from a single sample in a study of early T cells in non-severe SARS-CoV-2 infection. TCRdb redid the calling of the 5' RACE reads with MiXCR, one entry per CDR3 protein. The top ten hold 4% to 5% of the sample, which has about 55,000 distinct CDR3 sequences, roughly 8.2% seen once. The sequenced sample consisted of whole blood. Receptor source: an adult who was a healthcare worker with PCR-confirmed SARS-CoV-2 infection or an uninfected control (not recorded which). CDR3s include the opening cysteine and the closing phenylalanine or tryptophan. A D gene is named only where the DNA matches it firmly. Expanded clones get a size class; other rows say once, few or many, or leave the size out.

abundance: few; j_gene: TRBJ2-7; v_gene: TRBV5-6; d_gene: TRBD2; CDR3nt: TGTGCCAGCAGCTTGGTTACGAGCGGGGCTCGGATCGAGCAGTACTTC; CDR3aa: CASSLVTSGARIEQYF
abundance: few; j_gene: TRBJ2-6; v_gene: TRBV12-3/TRBV12-4; d_gene: -; CDR3nt: TGTGCCAGCACGCGGACACCTTCTGGGGCCAACGTCCTGACTTTC; CDR3aa: CASTRTPSGANVLTF
abundance: -; j_gene: TRBJ2-7; v_gene: TRBV6-6; d_gene: TRBD2; CDR3nt: TGTGCCAGCAGCCGAAGGGCGGCTAGCGGGACGTACGAGCAGTACTTC; CDR3aa: CASSRRAASGTYEQYF
abundance: many; j_gene: TRBJ2-5; v_gene: TRBV27; d_gene: -; CDR3nt: TGTGCCAGCACCAGCGGGTCCTTCCAAGAGACCCAGTACTTC; CDR3aa: CASTSGSFQETQYF
abundance: -; j_gene: TRBJ2-1; v_gene: TRBV11-2; d_gene: -; CDR3nt: TGTGCCAGCAGCTTAGTCCGCCTTGTTCGGGTAAATGAGCAGTTCTTC; CDR3aa: CASSLVRLVRVNEQFF
abundance: -; j_gene: TRBJ2-3; v_gene: TRBV14; d_gene: -; CDR3nt: TGTGCCAGCAGCCAAGTGGCAGACGGCTATACAGATACGCAGTATTTT; CDR3aa: CASSQVADGYTDTQYF
abundance: few; j_gene: TRBJ2-3; v_gene: TRBV28; d_gene: TRBD2; CDR3nt: TGTGCCAGCAATGGAAGCGGGAGAGGTACCAGCACAGATACGCAGTATTTT; CDR3aa: CASNGSGRGTSTDTQYF
abundance: -; j_gene: TRBJ2-1; v_gene: TRBV7-2; d_gene: -; CDR3nt: TGTGCCAGCAGCTCGGGGACACCTTACAATGAGCAGTTCTTC; CDR3aa: CASSSGTPYNEQFF
abundance: -; j_gene: TRBJ2-3; v_gene: TRBV20-1; d_gene: TRBD2; CDR3nt: TGCAGTGCGCCGGAAGTTACTAGCGGGAGATTGGCAGATACGCAGTATTTT; CDR3aa: CSAPEVTSGRLADTQYF
abundance: -; j_gene: TRBJ2-1; v_gene: TRBV11-2; d_gene: -; CDR3nt: TGTGCCAGCAGCTTAGTTAAAAACCTCTACAATGAGCAGTTCTTC; CDR3aa: CASSLVKNLYNEQFF
abundance: many; j_gene: TRBJ2-7; v_gene: TRBV7-9; d_gene: -; CDR3nt: TGTGCCAGCAGCTTAGTGGGCTGCGAGCAGTACTTC; CDR3aa: CASSLVGCEQYF
abundance: few; j_gene: TRBJ1-3; v_gene: TRBV14; d_gene: -; CDR3nt: TGTGCCAGCAGTGTTACGGGAGGTGGAAACACCATATATTTT; CDR3aa: CASSVTGGGNTIYF
abundance: -; j_gene: TRBJ1-1; v_gene: TRBV20-1; d_gene: -; CDR3nt: TGCAGTGCTAGATCCGGGCAGGGTAAATTTGCTTTCTTT; CDR3aa: CSARSGQGKFAFF
abundance: many; j_gene: TRBJ1-1; v_gene: TRBV28; d_gene: TRBD1; CDR3nt: TGTGCCAGCAGTTTCAGGGGGACCTACACTGAAGCTTTCTTT; CDR3aa: CASSFRGTYTEAFF
abundance: many; j_gene: TRBJ2-3; v_gene: TRBV7-9; d_gene: TRBD1; CDR3nt: TGTGCCAGCAGCCCCGGACAGGGCATTACGCAGTATTTT; CDR3aa: CASSPGQGITQYF
abundance: few; j_gene: TRBJ2-7; v_gene: TRBV9; d_gene: -; CDR3nt: TGTGCCAGCAGCGTAGAGACCCGGGACGAGCAGTACTTC; CDR3aa: CASSVETRDEQYF
abundance: many; j_gene: TRBJ2-2; v_gene: TRBV27; d_gene: TRBD2; CDR3nt: TGTGCCAGCAGCCCCGGGAGTAGCGGGAGGGCCGCGAACACCGGGGAGCTGTTTTTT; CDR3aa: CASSPGSSGRAANTGELFF
abundance: many; j_gene: TRBJ1-5; v_gene: TRBV29-1; d_gene: -; CDR3nt: TGCAGCGTCGCGGACGGCTTATTGGGAAATCAGCCCCAGCATTTT; CDR3aa: CSVADGLLGNQPQHF
abundance: few; j_gene: TRBJ2-1; v_gene: TRBV7-2; d_gene: -; CDR3nt: TGTGCCAGCAGCTTGGTCATCGGGGGAGGAAATGAGCAGTTCTTC; CDR3aa: CASSLVIGGGNEQFF
abundance: -; j_gene: TRBJ2-5; v_gene: TRBV3-1; d_gene: TRBD2; CDR3nt: TGTGCCAGCAGCCTTCTAGCGGGAGCGCGTGAGACCCAGTACTTC; CDR3aa: CASSLLAGARETQYF
abundance: many; j_gene: TRBJ2-1; v_gene: TRBV18; d_gene: TRBD2; CDR3nt: TGTGCCAGCTCACCACAGGGGACTAGCGGTTCCTACAATGAGCAGTTCTTC; CDR3aa: CASSPQGTSGSYNEQFF
abundance: many; j_gene: TRBJ2-5; v_gene: TRBV10-2; d_gene: TRBD1; CDR3nt: TGCGCCAGCGGGGACAGCCGCTCCCAAGAGACCCAGTACTTC; CDR3aa: CASGDSRSQETQYF
abundance: -; j_gene: TRBJ2-1; v_gene: TRBV12-3/TRBV12-4; d_gene: TRBD2; CDR3nt: TGTGCCAGCAGGAGGACTAGCGGGAGGAATGAGCAGTTCTTC; CDR3aa: CASRRTSGRNEQFF
abundance: many; j_gene: TRBJ2-1; v_gene: TRBV4-2; d_gene: TRBD2; CDR3nt: TGTGCCAGCAGCCAAGACCTAGCGGGGGCCGTGGGGGATGAGCAGTTCTTC; CDR3aa: CASSQDLAGAVGDEQFF
abundance: few; j_gene: TRBJ2-2; v_gene: TRBV7-3; d_gene: TRBD2; CDR3nt: TGTGCCAGCAGTCTTAGGGGTGCGGATAGCGGGAGAGCCGGGGAGCTGTTTTTT; CDR3aa: CASSLRGADSGRAGELFF
abundance: many; j_gene: TRBJ1-2; v_gene: TRBV20-1; d_gene: TRBD1; CDR3nt: TGCAGTGCACGGGACAGCACTTATGGCTACACCTTC; CDR3aa: CSARDSTYGYTF
abundance: many; j_gene: TRBJ2-1; v_gene: TRBV11-2; d_gene: TRBD2; CDR3nt: TGTGCCAGCAGCTCCTCCCGGGGCGGGAGGGCTTACAATGAGCAGTTCTTC; CDR3aa: CASSSSRGGRAYNEQFF
abundance: -; j_gene: TRBJ2-1; v_gene: TRBV7-2; d_gene: TRBD1; CDR3nt: TGTGCCAGCAGCCTACGACAGGGGTATTTGTACAATGAGCAGTTCTTC; CDR3aa: CASSLRQGYLYNEQFF
abundance: few; j_gene: TRBJ2-1; v_gene: TRBV5-1; d_gene: -; CDR3nt: TGCGCCAGCAGCTTCCAGGGATGGGGCAATGAGCAGTTCTTC; CDR3aa: CASSFQGWGNEQFF
abundance: few; j_gene: TRBJ2-3; v_gene: TRBV29-1; d_gene: TRBD2; CDR3nt: TGCAGCGTCGGGATCTTGAGCGGGGGCACAGATACGCAGTATTTT; CDR3aa: CSVGILSGGTDTQYF
abundance: many; j_gene: TRBJ1-5; v_gene: TRBV14; d_gene: -; CDR3nt: TGTGCCAGCAGCAGTAACCTCAATCAGCCCCAGCATTTT; CDR3aa: CASSSNLNQPQHF
abundance: -; j_gene: TRBJ2-1; v_gene: TRBV9; d_gene: -; CDR3nt: TGTGCCAGCAGCGTGGACGCCCGTATCTCCTACAATGAGCAGTTCTTC; CDR3aa: CASSVDARISYNEQFF
abundance: few; j_gene: TRBJ2-1; v_gene: TRBV20-1; d_gene: TRBD1; CDR3nt: TGCAGTGCTAGCGGGGGGACAGGGAACCCGGACAATGAGCAGTTCTTC; CDR3aa: CSASGGTGNPDNEQFF
abundance: -; j_gene: TRBJ2-1; v_gene: TRBV6-1; d_gene: -; CDR3nt: TGTGCCAGCATCCGGGGCACTACTGTGATCGGTGAGCAGTTCTTC; CDR3aa: CASIRGTTVIGEQFF
abundance: -; j_gene: TRBJ1-2; v_gene: TRBV28; d_gene: -; CDR3nt: TGTGCCAGCAGCTCCAGGACGGTCTATGGCTACACCTTC; CDR3aa: CASSSRTVYGYTF
abundance: -; j_gene: TRBJ1-1; v_gene: TRBV18; d_gene: -; CDR3nt: TGTGCCAGCTCACCATTTAGCATGGACCGTCTTTCCACTGAAGCTTTCTTT; CDR3aa: CASSPFSMDRLSTEAFF
abundance: -; j_gene: TRBJ2-5; v_gene: TRBV3-1; d_gene: TRBD2; CDR3nt: TGTGCCAGCAGCCAAGATGGCGGGGGGGAGACCCAGTACTTC; CDR3aa: CASSQDGGGETQYF
abundance: -; j_gene: TRBJ2-2; v_gene: TRBV12-3/TRBV12-4; d_gene: -; CDR3nt: TGTGCCAGCAGTCTTTCAGGGTACACCGGGGAGCTGTTTTTT; CDR3aa: CASSLSGYTGELFF
abundance: few; j_gene: TRBJ2-2; v_gene: TRBV11-3; d_gene: -; CDR3nt: TGTGCCAGCAGCCAAGGACTTACCACCGGGGAGCTGTTTTTT; CDR3aa: CASSQGLTTGELFF
abundance: few; j_gene: TRBJ2-7; v_gene: TRBV29-1; d_gene: -; CDR3nt: TGCAGCGTTGAAGGGGAGGACTACGAGCAGTACTTC; CDR3aa: CSVEGEDYEQYF